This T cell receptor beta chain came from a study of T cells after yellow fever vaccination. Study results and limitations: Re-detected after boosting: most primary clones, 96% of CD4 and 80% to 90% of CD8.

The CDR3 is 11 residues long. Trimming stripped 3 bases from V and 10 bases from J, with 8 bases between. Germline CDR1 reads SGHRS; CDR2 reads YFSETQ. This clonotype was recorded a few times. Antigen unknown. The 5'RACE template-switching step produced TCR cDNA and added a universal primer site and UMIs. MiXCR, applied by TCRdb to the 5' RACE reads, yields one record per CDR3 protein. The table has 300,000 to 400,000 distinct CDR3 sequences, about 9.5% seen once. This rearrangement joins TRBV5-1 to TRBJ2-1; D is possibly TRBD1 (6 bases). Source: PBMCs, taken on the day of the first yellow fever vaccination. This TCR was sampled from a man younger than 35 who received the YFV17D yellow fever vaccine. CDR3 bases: TGCGCCAGCAGCTCGCAGGGGGAGCAGTTCTTC. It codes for CASSSQGEQFF.